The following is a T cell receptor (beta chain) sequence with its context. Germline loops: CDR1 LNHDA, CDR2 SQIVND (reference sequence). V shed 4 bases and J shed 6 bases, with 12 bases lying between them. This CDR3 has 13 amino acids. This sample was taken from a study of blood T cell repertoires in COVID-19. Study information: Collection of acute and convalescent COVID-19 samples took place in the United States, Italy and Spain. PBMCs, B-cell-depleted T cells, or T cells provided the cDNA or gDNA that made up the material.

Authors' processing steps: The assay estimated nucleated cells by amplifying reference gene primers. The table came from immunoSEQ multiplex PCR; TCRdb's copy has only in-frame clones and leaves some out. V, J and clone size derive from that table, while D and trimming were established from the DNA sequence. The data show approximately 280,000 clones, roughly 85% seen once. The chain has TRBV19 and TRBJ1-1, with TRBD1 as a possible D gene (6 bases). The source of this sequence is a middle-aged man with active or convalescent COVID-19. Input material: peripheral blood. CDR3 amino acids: CASSTRTVSEAFF. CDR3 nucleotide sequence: TGTGCCAGTAGTACCCGGACAGTTTCTGAAGCTTTCTTT.